This T cell receptor beta chain was identified during a study of identical twins. The CDR3 spans 14 residues. Looked up from germline, CDR1 is SQVTM and CDR2 is ANQGSEA. The J segment lost 8 bases and the V segment lost 6 bases, leaving 13 bases of the junction unmatched. TCRdb independently ran MiXCR on the 5' RACE reads; one entry per CDR3 protein. Of 450,000 or so distinct CDR3 sequences in the sample, 20% to 25% are singletons; the top ten hold approximately 2.9%. A few counts support this clonotype. This same sample was also taken into another study, of T cells expressing NK-cell markers.

The clonotype was recovered from a woman aged 18-29 years in good health. The sequenced sample was CD4+ T cells sorted from blood. The chain links TRBV29-1 to TRBJ2-1; 7 bases align to TRBD2. CDR3 nucleotide sequence: TGCAGCGTAGCACGGGAGGCCCGCGGCGATGAGCAGTTCTTC. This sequence encodes CSVAREARGDEQFF.